This entry lists 27 T cell receptor beta chains sequenced from one sample in a study of blood T cell repertoires in COVID-19. TCRdb's table, derived via immunoSEQ multiplex PCR, lists solely in-frame clones and lacks some. The profile covers 200,000 to 300,000 clones, with 70% to 90% appearing a single time and around 5% taken by the ten largest. The sample was peripheral blood. These receptors were taken from a woman aged 55-70 years with COVID-19, enrolled during active disease.

This clone was observed a single time. The genes are TRBV7-9 and TRBJ2-1; D ambiguous. Germline V gene lookup returns CDR1 SEHNR and CDR2 FQNEAQ (reference sequence). V lost 7 bases to trimming and J lost 0 bases, with 16 bases between them. CDR3 length: 16 amino acids. The CDR3 sequence: CASTPIGGYSYNEQFF. The CDR3 nucleotides are TGTGCCAGCACCCCCATCGGCGGATACTCCTACAATGAGCAGTTCTTC.

The CDR3 bases are TGTGCCAGCAGCTCAGTCCCAGGGGCTTACAATGAGCAGTTCTTC. Translation gives CASSSVPGAYNEQFF. This rearrangement joins TRBV5-4 to TRBJ2-1, with D perhaps matching TRBD1 (6 bases). Trimming took off 3 bases at V and 4 bases at J, with 14 bases between the two ends. This CDR3 spans 15 amino acids. CDR1 and CDR2 (germline): SGHNT, YYREEE (reference sequence). The entire variable domain, with the rest obtained from reference TRBV5-4 and TRBJ2-1, is as follows: ETGVTQSPTHLIKTRGQQVTLRCSSQSGHNTVSWYQQALGQGPQFIFQYYREEENGRGNFPPRFSGLQFPNYSSELNVNALELDDSALYLCASSSVPGAYNEQFFGPGTRLTVL.

The V and J genes are TRBV19 and TRBJ1-5, with 9 positions matching TRBD1. Germline loops: CDR1 LNHDA, CDR2 SQIVND (reference sequence). The V gene end was trimmed by 4 bases and the J gene end by 2 bases; junction bases not matched to a gene: 9. The CDR3 is 17 residues long. CDR3 DNA: TGTGCCAGTAGTAGACGCGCGAGGACAGGGGGCAATCAGCCCCAGCATTTT. Translating it yields CASSRRARTGGNQPQHF.

In nucleotides, the CDR3 is TGTGCCAGCAGCTTGCCAGGGTGGGCCGGGGAGCTGTTTTTT. Translation gives CASSLPGWAGELFF. This rearrangement joins TRBV5-4 to TRBJ2-2; the D gene is possibly TRBD1 (5 bases). Trimming took 1 base from V and 6 from J, leaving 10 bases between them. The germline V gene has CDR1 SGHNT and CDR2 YYREEE (reference sequence). The CDR3 loop spans 14 amino acids. Full variable domain (rest looked up from reference TRBV5-4 and TRBJ2-2): ETGVTQSPTHLIKTRGQQVTLRCSSQSGHNTVSWYQQALGQGPQFIFQYYREEENGRGNFPPRFSGLQFPNYSSELNVNALELDDSALYLCASSLPGWAGELFFGEGSRLTVL.

V and J are TRBV6-6 and TRBJ2-6; TRBD1 might be the D (6 bases). This CDR3 contains 16 residues. The germline V gene has CDR1 MNHNY and CDR2 SVGAGI (reference sequence). V was pared by 4 bases and J by 0 bases, with 10 bases between. The CDR3 spells CASSSDSTSGANVLTF. CDR3 coding DNA: TGTGCCAGCAGTTCGGACAGCACCTCTGGGGCCAACGTCCTGACTTTC.

The rearrangement links TRBV5-5 to TRBJ2-3, with 9 bases lining up with TRBD2. Germline V lookup: CDR1 SGHKS, CDR2 YYEKEE (reference sequence). Trimming removed 2 bases from V and 0 bases from J; junction bases left unmatched: 10. CDR3 length equals 18 residues. The chain's CDR3 is CASSFGAGGSPSTDTQYF. CDR3 sequence (DNA): TGTGCCAGCAGCTTCGGAGCGGGAGGTTCTCCTAGCACAGATACGCAGTATTTT.

This clone was seen a handful of times. The CDR3 bases are TGTGCCGGAAGGGGGTTACAAGAGACCCAGTACTTC. Encoded protein: CAGRGLQETQYF. V and J are TRBV30 and TRBJ2-5; D is possibly TRBD1 (6 bases). The CDR3 is 12 residues long. Trimming left V 8 bases short and J 2 bases short, with 12 bases between. CDR1 and CDR2 from the germline V gene are GTSNPN and SVGIG (reference sequence).

The genes are TRBV9 and TRBJ2-3; no firm D call. CDR1 and CDR2 from the germline V gene are SGDLS and YYNGEE. CDR3 length: 15 residues. The V gene lost 4 bases and the J gene lost 1 base, with 13 bases spanning the gap. The CDR3 DNA follows: TGTGCCAGCAGCTCACAGCTCCAACGCACAGATACGCAGTATTTT. This gives the protein CASSSQLQRTDTQYF.

In this sample, this clone turned up once. J is TRBJ2-1 and V is TRBV28; D may be TRBD2 (6 bases). This CDR3 spans 14 amino acids. V was trimmed by 10 bases and J by 0 bases, leaving 13 bases between them. Per germline, CDR1 MDHEN and CDR2 SYDVKM. CDR3 nucleotide sequence: TGTGCCACGACAAGACTAGGCTCCTACAATGAGCAGTTCTTC. As protein: CATTRLGSYNEQFF.

The table lists this clone with a few counts. V gene TRBV30 combines with J gene TRBJ1-2; weak D call: TRBD1 (5 bases). This CDR3 comprises 13 residues. Germline CDR1 reads GTSNPN; CDR2 reads SVGIG (reference sequence). Trimming took 3 bases from V and 8 from J, leaving 16 bases between them. The CDR3 is CAWRGGTEGGYTF. The CDR3 nucleotides read TGTGCCTGGAGGGGGGGGACCGAGGGCGGCTACACCTTC.

The gene calls are TRBV6-5 and TRBJ2-1; D possibly corresponds to TRBD2 (6 bases). This CDR3 spans 15 amino acids. V shed 4 bases and J shed 2 bases, with 12 bases lying between them. The germline gives CDR1 MNHEY, CDR2 SVGAGI. As DNA, the CDR3 is TGTGCCAGCAGTTCCCGGACTATCCCCTACAATGAGCAGTTCTTC. Translation: CASSSRTIPYNEQFF.

CDR3 DNA sequence: TGCGCCAGCAGCTTGACGGGACAACCCACTGAAGCTTTCTTT. It translates to CASSLTGQPTEAFF. The J gene is TRBJ1-1, the V gene TRBV5-1; D may be TRBD1 (6 bases). Germline V gene data show CDR1 as SGHRS and CDR2 as YFSETQ. The CDR3 totals 14 residues. The V gene lost 1 base and the J gene lost 4 bases, with 11 bases spanning the gap.

The rearrangement links TRBV9 to TRBJ2-5; 12 positions agree with TRBD1. CDR1 and CDR2 from the germline V gene are SGDLS and YYNGEE. This CDR3 has 15 amino acids. V lost 3 bases and J lost 5; bases outside the gene matches: 5. CDR3 nucleotide sequence: TGTGCCAGCAGCGCCGCGGGACAGGGGGCCGAGACCCAGTACTTC. It encodes CASSAAGQGAETQYF.

J is TRBJ2-7 and V is TRBV14; 9 nucleotides line up with TRBD1. The germline V gene has CDR1 SGHDN and CDR2 FVKESK. This CDR3 region has 15 residues. J was trimmed by 6 bases and V by 2 bases; bases with no gene match: 8. CDR3 in DNA: TGTGCCAGCAGCCAATCTAGGGACAGGGTTAGCGAGCAGTACTTC. This gives the protein CASSQSRDRVSEQYF.

The J gene is TRBJ2-6, the V gene TRBV19; 8 bases agree with TRBD1. The CDR3 extends over 20 amino acids. J gave up 0 bases and V 6 bases, and 16 bases lay outside the gene matches. Germline-derived CDR1 and CDR2 are LNHDA and SQIVND (reference sequence). CDR3 loop: CASRPAQGGQANSGANVLTF. The CDR3 DNA follows: TGTGCCAGTAGACCCGCACAGGGGGGACAGGCCAACTCTGGGGCCAACGTCCTGACTTTC.

The chain combines TRBV2 with TRBJ2-7; a weak D match, TRBD2 (6 bases). The CDR3 has 16 residues. Per the germline V gene, CDR1 is SNHLY and CDR2 is FYNNEI. Deletions cut 4 bases from V and 0 bases from J, with 16 bases between. The CDR3 region has the DNA TGTGCCAGCAGTGCGGGACTTCGAAGGAGCTCCTACGAGCAGTACTTC. This gives the protein CASSAGLRRSSYEQYF.

The chain has TRBV10-3 and TRBJ2-3; 9 positions agree with TRBD2. V shed 5 bases, J shed 4 bases, and the junction held 7 bases outside the gene matches. Germline values: CDR1 ENHRY, CDR2 SYGVKD. The CDR3 spans 15 residues. The CDR3 DNA reads TGTGCCATCAGTCGGGAAGCGGGAGGACCAGATACGCAGTATTTT. Protein sequence: CAISREAGGPDTQYF.

This chain links TRBV13 with TRBJ1-6; a possible D gene is TRBD1 (6 bases). Trimming shortened V by 7 bases and J by 3 bases, and 13 bases separated the two germline ends. Germline CDR1 PRHDT, CDR2 FYEKMQ (reference sequence). The CDR3 consists of 15 residues. The CDR3 here is CASTLRDNYNSPLHF. CDR3 coding DNA: TGTGCCAGCACCCTCAGGGACAACTATAATTCACCCCTCCACTTT.

This chain links TRBV29-1 with TRBJ2-2; D is undetermined. The length of the CDR3 is 13 residues. V was cut by 3 bases and J by 2 bases, with 7 bases left in between. CDR1 and CDR2 (germline): SQVTM, ANQGSEA. CDR3 in DNA: TGCAGCGTTGATTCGGGTAACACCGGGGAGCTGTTTTTT. Amino acids: CSVDSGNTGELFF.

V is TRBV9 and J is TRBJ2-1; TRBD2 is a possible D gene (7 bases). CDR1 is SGDLS, CDR2 YYNGEE, per germline. There are 15 residues in the CDR3. V was trimmed by 3 bases and J by 8 bases, leaving 18 bases between them. The CDR3 loop reads CASSGTAGSVDEQFF. Written as DNA, the CDR3 is TGTGCCAGCAGCGGGACAGCGGGAAGTGTTGATGAGCAGTTCTTC.

V gene TRBV6-1 combines with J gene TRBJ2-7; 11 nucleotides match TRBD2. The CDR3 is 15 residues long. Unmatched junction bases numbered 6, after V lost 2 bases and J lost 6 bases. The germline V gene has CDR1 MNHNS and CDR2 SASEGT. The CDR3, as DNA: TGTGCCAGCAGTGAAATGACTAGCGGGGTTCTCGAGCAGTACTTC. Amino acids: CASSEMTSGVLEQYF.

This rearrangement joins TRBV6-2 or TRBV6-3 to TRBJ2-7, with D possibly being TRBD1 (6 bases). CDR3 length: 14 residues. Germline V lookup: CDR1 MNHEY, CDR2 SVGEGT. V lost 2 bases and J lost 5, with 13 bases in between. The CDR3 DNA is TGTGCCAGCAGTTACCCCTCGGACAGTAACGAGCAGTACTTC. Translated, it gives CASSYPSDSNEQYF.

The V call is TRBV6-2 or TRBV6-3, the J call TRBJ1-1, with 7 positions matching TRBD1. This CDR3 is 15 amino acids long. Trimming removed 2 bases from V and 11 bases from J; junction bases left unmatched: 14. Germline CDR1 reads MNHEY; CDR2 reads SVGEGT. The CDR3 region has the DNA TGTGCCAGCAGTTACGGACGGGACAGCCTAAGTACGGCTTTCTTT. Encoded protein: CASSYGRDSLSTAFF.

The rearrangement joins TRBV10-3 to TRBJ2-2; TRBD2 matches at 10 bases. The CDR3 totals 20 residues. The germline CDR1 and CDR2 sequences are ENHRY and SYGVKD. Trimming cost V 6 bases and J 4 bases; bases outside gene matches: 20. CDR3 loop: CAISPIGEREGPRGTGELFF. CDR3 in DNA: TGTGCCATCAGCCCGATAGGCGAGCGGGAGGGCCCTCGGGGCACCGGGGAGCTGTTTTTT.

This chain joins TRBV9 and TRBJ2-7; TRBD2 aligns across 8 bases. Trimming at V came to 3 bases and at J to 5 bases, leaving 19 bases not matched to a gene. Germline-derived CDR1 and CDR2 are SGDLS and YYNGEE. The CDR3 consists of 18 residues. The CDR3 nucleotides are TGTGCCAGCAGCGACCCCGTTGTGGGCGGGAGGCCAACTAACGAGCAGTACTTC. Amino acids: CASSDPVVGGRPTNEQYF.

The gene calls are TRBV29-1 and TRBJ1-5; 7 nucleotides line up with TRBD1. CDR1 is SQVTM, CDR2 ANQGSEA, per germline. The CDR3 has 15 residues. Unmatched junction bases numbered 11, after V lost 6 bases and J lost 3 bases. DNA for the CDR3: TGCAGCGTCGGGGTTGGACAGGACCACAATCAGCCCCAGCATTTT. The encoded protein is CSVGVGQDHNQPQHF.

This chain joins TRBV7-3 and TRBJ2-2, with D perhaps matching TRBD2 (6 bases). The germline CDR1 and CDR2 sequences are SGHTA and FQGTGA. Trimming left V 4 bases short and J 3 bases short, with 9 bases between. This CDR3 comprises 14 residues. The CDR3 region is CASSSRDYTGELFF. CDR3 coding DNA: TGTGCCAGCAGCTCAAGGGACTACACCGGGGAGCTGTTTTTT.